These 4 T cell receptor beta chains were all obtained from the same sample, sequenced in a study of blood T cells in healthy people across ages. Through a sample-barcoded 5' primer and a J-beta primer mix, a second PCR was run for about 6 to 12 cycles. TCRdb called the 5' RACE reads again in MiXCR, with one record for every CDR3 protein. The sample has 710,000 or so distinct CDR3 sequences; roughly 20% are singletons. The sequenced sample consisted of blood. These receptors all stem from a man aged 70-80 years in good health.

J is TRBJ2-3 and V is TRBV29-1; D is unclear. Germline assignment: CDR1 SQVTM and CDR2 ANQGSEA. The CDR3 is 16 amino acids. Trimming stripped 1 base from V and 5 bases from J, with 19 bases between. CDR3 protein: CSVEVMSANAVDTQYF. The CDR3 DNA reads TGCAGCGTTGAAGTGATGTCAGCGAACGCGGTAGATACGCAGTATTTT.

This clonotype was detected only a few times. The chain uses TRBV5-1 and TRBJ2-2; no clear D. This CDR3 comprises 15 residues. V was cut by 4 bases and J by 7 bases, with 17 bases left in between. In germline, CDR1 is SGHRS, CDR2 YFSETQ. This CDR3 is CASSEVHTGVGELFF. CDR3 sequence (DNA): TGCGCCAGCAGCGAGGTCCATACGGGTGTCGGGGAGCTGTTTTTT.

The chain employs TRBV10-3 and TRBJ2-7; D is uncertain. CDR3 length equals 12 residues. The V end lost 3 bases, the J end lost 5 bases, and 8 bases lay between the germline ends. Germline V gene lookup returns CDR1 ENHRY and CDR2 SYGVKD. This CDR3 reads CAISEAYHEQYF. DNA of the CDR3: TGTGCCATCAGTGAAGCCTATCACGAGCAGTACTTC.

About this clonotype itself: A read error is likely, as this CDR3 ends without the conserved phenylalanine or tryptophan. The rearrangement links TRBV12-3 or TRBV12-4 to TRBJ2-1, with a possible D match to TRBD1 (6 bases). With 3 bases removed from V and 0 bases from J, the gap between germline ends came to 9 bases. The CDR3 runs 15 residues. The CDR3 nucleotides read TGTGCCAGCAGTTTGGGGGACATCTCCTACAATGAGCAGTTCGTC. It translates to CASSLGDISYNEQFV.